The 27 T cell receptor beta chains reported below all come from one sample, sequenced in a study of CD8+CD57+ T cells in acquired aplastic anemia. Genomic DNA acted as the template from which TCR beta VDJ combination and CDR3 sequence profiling were carried out. TCRdb reprocessed the reads via MiXCR and lists one record per CDR3 protein. The data hold over 150,000 distinct CDR3 sequences, with roughly 65% observed a single time. Sequencing was done on patients that had shown CD8+CD57+ cell expansion by flow cytometry. Sequenced: sorted CD4+, CD8+, or CD8+CD57+ T cells (not recorded which) from PBMCs. The receptors were gathered from a human donor with aplastic anemia.

The chain carries TRBV15 and TRBJ2-7, with a weak D call TRBD2 (6 bases). Trimming removed 3 bases from V and 5 bases from J, with 17 bases in between. Germline V gene lookup returns CDR1 LNHNV and CDR2 YYDKDF (reference sequence). This CDR3 has 15 amino acids. The CDR3 loop is CATSSQNWRGHEQYF. CDR3 coding DNA: TGTGCCACCAGCAGCCAAAACTGGAGGGGCCACGAGCAGTACTTC.

The chain uses TRBV7-3 and TRBJ2-5; the D gene is possibly TRBD1 (6 bases). This CDR3 comprises 14 residues. Germline-derived CDR1 and CDR2 are SGHTA and FQGTGA. Trimming removed 5 bases from V and 5 bases from J, with 15 bases in between. The CDR3 region is CASSPQTGRETQYF. The DNA for the CDR3 is TGTGCCAGCAGCCCCCAGACAGGCAGGGAGACCCAGTACTTC.

CDR3 bases: TGTGCTAGTGGTTTGGTCCCTGGATCTGAAGCTTTCTTT. Its translation: CASGLVPGSEAFF. The chain recombines TRBV12-5 with TRBJ1-1; no clear D gene. Germline assignment: CDR1 LGHNT and CDR2 FRNRAP. V dropped 0 bases and J dropped 6 bases, with 8 bases sitting between them. The CDR3 runs to 13 residues.

This chain joins TRBV20-1 and TRBJ2-3; 9 bases align to TRBD1. CDR1 DFQATT and CDR2 SNEGSKA come from the germline V gene (reference sequence). J was trimmed by 5 bases and V by 3 bases; bases with no gene match: 9. The CDR3 is 15 amino acids. The DNA of the CDR3 is TGCAGTGCTAGGGCGGGACAGGGATCAAGAGATACGCAGTATTTT. Translating gives CSARAGQGSRDTQYF.

The chain recombines TRBV7-8 with TRBJ2-7, with 10 bases matching TRBD2. V dropped 6 bases and J dropped 5; count of bases not matched to a gene: 4. This CDR3 comprises 13 residues. Germline V gene lookup returns CDR1 SGHVS and CDR2 FQNEAQ. This CDR3 is CASRDGTSDEQYF. The CDR3 region has the DNA TGTGCCAGCAGAGACGGGACTAGCGACGAGCAGTACTTC.

This clonotype has only a few counts. This chain connects TRBV20-1 to TRBJ2-5; 12 nucleotides line up with TRBD2. Germline assignment: CDR1 DFQATT and CDR2 SNEGSKA (reference sequence). The CDR3 is 15 amino acids. Trimming took 3 bases from V and 2 from J; bases not matched to a gene: 4. The CDR3: CSARKLAGGQETQYF. DNA for the CDR3: TGCAGTGCTAGGAAACTAGCGGGGGGACAAGAGACCCAGTACTTC.

The chain employs TRBV5-4 and TRBJ2-2; 14 bases fit TRBD2. The trim removed 6 bases at V and 1 base at J, leaving 5 bases unmatched. CDR3 length equals 17 residues. Germline CDR1 SGHNT, CDR2 YYREEE (reference sequence). The CDR3 DNA sequence: TGTGCCAGCAACGGAGGGACTAGCGGGGGGAACACCGGGGAGCTGTTTTTT. Residues: CASNGGTSGGNTGELFF.

This clonotype was counted a few times. The chain combines TRBV7-9 with TRBJ2-7; perhaps TRBD1 as D (7 bases). The germline gives CDR1 SEHNR, CDR2 FQNEAQ (reference sequence). The CDR3 consists of 15 residues. V was shortened by 6 bases and J by 0 bases, with 15 bases between the two germline ends. The CDR3 reads CASSPRGALSYEQYF. CDR3 nucleotide sequence: TGTGCCAGCAGTCCCAGGGGGGCCCTCTCCTACGAGCAGTACTTC.

V and J are TRBV4-1 and TRBJ2-7, with TRBD1 matching 7 bases. Germline V CDR1 and CDR2: MGHRA, YSYEKL. The CDR3 is 14 residues long. J gave up 6 bases and V 1 base, and 6 bases lay outside the gene matches. The DNA for the CDR3 is TGCGCCAGCAGCCAAGGTACAGGGGTTAGCGAGCAGTACTTC. Translating gives CASSQGTGVSEQYF.

CDR3 loop: CSARDPAGGPSYEQYF. The CDR3 bases are TGCAGTGCTAGAGATCCGGCGGGGGGGCCTTCCTACGAGCAGTACTTC. The chain recombines TRBV20-1 with TRBJ2-7, with 9 bases aligning to TRBD2. Looked up from germline, CDR1 is DFQATT and CDR2 is SNEGSKA (reference sequence). The junction had 7 bases not matched to a gene; V was cut back by 0 bases and J by 1 base. This CDR3 spans 16 amino acids.

The chain combines TRBV10-3 with TRBJ2-7; D remains ambiguous. The CDR3 has 13 amino acids. CDR1 and CDR2 (germline): ENHRY, SYGVKD. V was trimmed by 4 bases and J by 1 base, leaving 8 bases between them. In nucleotides, the CDR3 is TGTGCCATCAGTGGGACGGATTCCTACGAGCAGTACTTC. It codes for CAISGTDSYEQYF.

The CDR3 DNA sequence: TGTGCCAGCAGCCTAATTAGCGGACAAGAGACCCAGTACTTC. It yields the protein CASSLISGQETQYF. The J gene is TRBJ2-5, the V gene TRBV7-9, with a weak D call TRBD2 (6 bases). This CDR3 is built from 14 residues. V was trimmed by 5 bases and J by 2 bases, leaving 12 bases between them. Germline CDR1 and CDR2: SEHNR and FQNEAQ (reference sequence).

This clonotype was seen ten or more times. The gene calls are TRBV27 and TRBJ2-5, with D possibly being TRBD1 (6 bases). Per germline, CDR1 MNHEY and CDR2 SMNVEV (reference sequence). V was trimmed by 1 base and J by 3 bases, leaving 6 bases between them. This CDR3 has 13 residues. The CDR3 reads CASSLWDKETQYF. As DNA, the CDR3 is TGTGCCAGCAGTTTATGGGACAAAGAGACCCAGTACTTC.

The chain couples TRBV29-1 to TRBJ2-7, with a possible D match to TRBD2 (5 bases). The germline gives CDR1 SQVTM, CDR2 ANQGSEA. V was cut by 3 bases and J by 2 bases, with 14 bases left in between. The CDR3 runs 14 residues. The CDR3 protein is CSVEDSKRPYEQYF. The CDR3 region has the DNA TGCAGCGTTGAGGACTCCAAGAGACCCTACGAGCAGTACTTC.

As regards this clonotype: The junction and the germline gene differ at one end; a read error may be behind it. The chain uses TRBV7-8 and TRBJ2-7; TRBD2 matches 8 bases. This CDR3 has 14 residues. Per the germline V gene, CDR1 is SGHVS and CDR2 is FQNEAQ. CDR3 bases: TGTGCCAGCAGCCCGTTAGCGGGATCCTCCGAGCAGTACTTC. As protein: CASSPLAGSSEQYF.

This sequence joins TRBV19 and TRBJ1-2; unclear D gene. The CDR3 covers 14 residues. V lost 6 bases to trimming and J lost 3 bases, with 14 bases between them. The germline CDR1 and CDR2 sequences are LNHDA and SQIVND (reference sequence). In DNA form, the CDR3 reads TGTGCCAGTAGGGACCCTGCCCAGGACTATGGCTACACCTTC. The encoded protein is CASRDPAQDYGYTF. Together with reference TRBV19 and TRBJ1-2, the CDR3 gives the full variable domain: DGGITQSPKYLFRKEGQNVTLSCEQNLNHDAMYWYRQDPGQGLRLIYYSQIVNDFQKGDIAEGYSVSREKKESFPLTVTSAQKNPTAFYLCASRDPAQDYGYTFGSGTRLTVV.

This clonotype was seen only once. V is TRBV7-9 and J is TRBJ1-5; maybe TRBD1 (5 bases). This CDR3 contains 13 residues. The ends were cut back, 5 bases at V and 5 bases at J, with 10 bases in the middle. Germline CDR1 SEHNR, CDR2 FQNEAQ (reference sequence). The CDR3 coding sequence is TGTGCCAGCAGCCTATTGGGGGATCAGCCCCAGCATTTT. Translating it yields CASSLLGDQPQHF.

The chain joins TRBV20-1 to TRBJ1-6, with 7 bases fitting TRBD1. V gave up 3 bases and J gave up 8 bases; unmatched junction bases: 10. Germline V lookup: CDR1 DFQATT, CDR2 SNEGSKA (reference sequence). The length of the CDR3 is 15 residues. The CDR3 bases are TGCAGTGCTAGCTCGGGACAGCTCCTAGATTCACCCCTCCACTTT. Amino acids: CSASSGQLLDSPLHF.

The rearrangement uses TRBV19 and TRBJ1-5, with D perhaps matching TRBD1 (6 bases). The CDR3 is 12 residues long. Trimming took 6 bases from V and 8 from J, leaving 11 bases between them. The germline V gene has CDR1 LNHDA and CDR2 SQIVND (reference sequence). CDR3 region: CASSITGKPQHF. In DNA, the CDR3 is TGTGCCAGTAGCATTACAGGGAAGCCCCAGCATTTT.

V and J are TRBV7-9 and TRBJ1-4, with 7 bases that match TRBD1. The CDR3 is made up of 15 amino acids. CDR1 SEHNR and CDR2 FQNEAQ come from the germline V gene (reference sequence). V lost 5 bases to trimming and J lost 7 bases; unmatched junction nucleotides: 10. CDR3 sequence (DNA): TGTGCCAGCAGCGCGAGGTTGGGACAGTTTGAAAAACTGTTTTTT. It codes for CASSARLGQFEKLFF.

The chain carries TRBV19 and TRBJ1-5; perhaps TRBD1 as D (6 bases). The CDR3 is 16 amino acids. V lost 1 base to trimming and J lost 6 bases, with 16 bases between them. Germline assignment: CDR1 LNHDA and CDR2 SQIVND (reference sequence). The CDR3 DNA sequence: TGTGCCAGTAGTATAGTGACAGGCAGGGTTGGTCAGCCCCAGCATTTT. Protein sequence: CASSIVTGRVGQPQHF.

The chain links TRBV12-3 or TRBV12-4 to TRBJ2-6; D perhaps matches TRBD2 (7 bases). Trimming left V 6 bases short and J 0 bases short, with 9 bases between. This CDR3 is 15 amino acids long. CDR3 nucleotide sequence: TGTGCCAGCAGGCGGGGGCTCTCTGGGGCCAACGTCCTGACTTTC. Its translation: CASRRGLSGANVLTF.

This clonotype was seen only a few times. The genes are TRBV29-1 and TRBJ2-1, with D hard to call. Germline lookup yields CDR1 SQVTM and CDR2 ANQGSEA. V was clipped by 2 bases and J by 2 bases, with 16 bases between them. The CDR3 loop spans 16 amino acids. The CDR3 DNA is TGCAGCGTTGAACCATTATCCTACTCGGCCTACAATGAGCAGTTCTTC. Translating it yields CSVEPLSYSAYNEQFF.

The chain carries TRBV19 and TRBJ2-1, with TRBD2 identical over 8 bases. After removal of 7 bases from V and 0 bases from J, the junction contained 5 bases not matched to a gene. The CDR3 runs 15 residues. Germline CDR1 and CDR2: LNHDA and SQIVND (reference sequence). CDR3 sequence reads: CASNGREDSYNEQFF. CDR3 sequence (DNA): TGTGCCAGTAATGGGCGGGAGGACTCCTACAATGAGCAGTTCTTC.

The genes are TRBV5-4 and TRBJ1-1; no clear D gene. Per the germline V gene, CDR1 is SGHNT and CDR2 is YYREEE (reference sequence). Trimming left V 1 base short and J 0 bases short, with 7 bases between. The length of the CDR3 is 14 residues. DNA of the CDR3: TGTGCCAGCAGCTTGCAGACACTGAACACTGAAGCTTTCTTT. This encodes CASSLQTLNTEAFF.

V gene TRBV9 combines with J gene TRBJ1-6; D perhaps matches TRBD1 (6 bases). The CDR3 loop spans 17 amino acids. Trimming removed 3 bases at V and 5 bases at J, with 18 bases between. Germline values: CDR1 SGDLS, CDR2 YYNGEE. CDR3 sequence reads: CASSANTGTLNNSPLHF. In DNA, the CDR3 is TGTGCCAGCAGCGCAAACACAGGGACTCTTAATAATTCACCCCTCCACTTT.

This clonotype has more than one count but fewer than ten. The rearrangement uses TRBV6-5 and TRBJ2-1; D uncertain. The CDR3 loop spans 13 amino acids. Looked up from germline, CDR1 is MNHEY and CDR2 is SVGAGI. V was cut by 6 bases and J by 10 bases, with 16 bases left in between. The CDR3 DNA follows: TGTGCCAGCAGAAGGAGTGGGGTGGGGGAGCAGTTCTTC. Amino acids: CASRRSGVGEQFF.